This T cell receptor beta chain derives from a study of T cells in Graves' hyperthyroidism and ophthalmopathy. Across the whole study: Specimen type is peripheral blood, collected at initial diagnosis prior to any treatment. The study, taken as a whole, reports: In blood, most of the thyroid clonotypes expanded above 0.001 were also present. In the analysis, a 13 V-J model separated ophthalmopathy from stable hyperthyroidism.

The CDR3 has 16 residues. With 1 base clipped from V and 6 bases from J, the junction kept 7 bases outside the gene matches. Germline CDR1 and CDR2: SGHTA and FQGTGA. Researchers amplified the TCR beta CDR3 regions from RNA transcripts. The TCR CDR3 was amplified in a first-round RT-PCR using the HTBI primer set. One entry per CDR3 protein results from TCRdb running MiXCR on the multiplex PCR reads. Of some 600,000 distinct CDR3 sequences listed, about 14% are singletons. A few counts support this clonotype. Its specificity is unknown. At first hyperthyroidism diagnosis, before any ophthalmopathy symptoms, the blood sample was collected.

Sequencing was carried out using blood. The chain carries TRBV7-3 and TRBJ1-1, with TRBD1 matching 11 bases. The TCR comes from a young woman with Graves' hyperthyroidism that later progressed to Graves' ophthalmopathy. In DNA, the CDR3 is TGTGCCAGCAGCTTAAACCCGGGACAGGGGGTGGCTGAAGCTTTCTTT. Its translation is CASSLNPGQGVAEAFF.